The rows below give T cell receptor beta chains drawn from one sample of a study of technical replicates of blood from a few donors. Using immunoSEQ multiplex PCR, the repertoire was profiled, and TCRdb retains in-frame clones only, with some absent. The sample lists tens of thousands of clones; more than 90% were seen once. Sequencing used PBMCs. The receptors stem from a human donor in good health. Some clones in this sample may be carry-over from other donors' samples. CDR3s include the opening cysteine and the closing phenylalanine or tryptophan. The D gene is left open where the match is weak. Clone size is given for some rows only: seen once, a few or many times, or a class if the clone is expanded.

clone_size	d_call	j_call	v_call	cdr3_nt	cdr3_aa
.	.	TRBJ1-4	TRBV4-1	TGCGCCAGCAGCCAAGATCCGATAGGGAGGCCTAATGAAAAACTGTTTTTT	CASSQDPIGRPNEKLFF
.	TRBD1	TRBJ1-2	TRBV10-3	TGTGCCATCAGTCCGGACAGGGCTGACTATGGCTACACCTTC	CAISPDRADYGYTF
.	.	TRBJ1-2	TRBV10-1	TGCGCCAGCAGTGCCCGTCAGATCTGCGGAAGTAACTATGGCTACACCTTC	CASSARQICGSNYGYTF
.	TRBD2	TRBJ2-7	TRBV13	TGTGCCAGCAGCTTAAATCCTAGCGGGTCCTACGAGCAGTACTTC	CASSLNPSGSYEQYF
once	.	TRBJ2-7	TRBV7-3	TGTGCCAGCAGCTTAAGGGCGGGGGCCTCCTACGAGCAGTACTTC	CASSLRAGASYEQYF
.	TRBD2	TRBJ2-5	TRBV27	TGTGCCAGCAGTTTATCCTTTGCGGGAGAGCAGTACTTC	CASSLSFAGEQYF
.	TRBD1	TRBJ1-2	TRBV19	TGTGCCAGTATCTCCGTCGGGCAGGGGGCAGGTGGCTACACCTTC	CASISVGQGAGGYTF
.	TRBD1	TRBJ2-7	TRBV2	TGTGCCAGCAGTGAAGCGGGACAGGGGTGGTACGAGCAGTACTTC	CASSEAGQGWYEQYF
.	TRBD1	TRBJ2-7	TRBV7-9	TGTGCCAGCAGCTTAAGTCCGGATCTCTCTCCCAGGGGGTCCTACGAGCAGTACTTC	CASSLSPDLSPRGSYEQYF
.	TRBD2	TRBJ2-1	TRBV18	TGTGCCAGCTCACCGCCTAGCGGGAGGGGCAATGAGCAGTTCTTC	CASSPPSGRGNEQFF